The sequence of this T cell receptor beta chain was determined in a study of vaccination effects on CD4 cells after COVID-19. Study background: A median of 72 days separated the second dose and sampling. Study results and caveats: Whether induced by infection or by vaccine, clones showed marked clonal contraction late after vaccination.

This clone rates as medium-sized (0.01 to 0.1%). Its antigen remains unidentified. TCRdb keeps only in-frame clones here, not all; method: immunoSEQ multiplex PCR. The sample contains about 31,000 clones, 65% of which appear only once. Ahead of sequencing, the ViraFEST assay grew antigen-specific CD4+ T cells using viral peptide pools. Subsequent to less than eleven days of culture, CD4+ T cells were isolated. It was two doses of either the BNT162b2 or mRNA-1273 vaccine that participants received. The CDR3 spans 15 residues. In germline, CDR1 is MGHRA, CDR2 YSYEKL. V gave up 0 bases and J gave up 5 bases, with 12 bases separating them.

The material was CD4+ T cells from PBMCs cultured with SARS-CoV-2 spike peptides, obtained after COVID-19 vaccination. The source of this sequence is a human donor who received a COVID-19 vaccine. This chain uses TRBV4-1 with TRBJ2-3; perhaps D is TRBD1 or TRBD2 (5 bases each). CDR3 DNA sequence: TGCGCCAGCAGCCAAGATTACGGGGCGGGAGATACGCAGTATTTT. It is translated as CASSQDYGAGDTQYF.